This section outlines one T cell receptor (beta chain) sequence together with its context. As yet, its antigen is unknown. This sample stems from a study of shared clonotypes between healthy human individuals. The overall study: A donor's plate count was three for CD4 naive and three for CD4 memory; CD8 naive had two and CD8 memory one. The study, taken as a whole, reports: Generation probabilities were higher for clonotypes shared across all four sorted-subset donors than for unshared ones.

Every contributor of samples was a Caucasian grown-up residing in Nashville, Tennessee. Both subsets, CD45RA+ naive and CD45RA-negative memory, were split from the CD4+ cells. The repertoire was sequenced with immunoSEQ multiplex PCR; TCRdb's copy has only in-frame clones and lacks some. The sample has a few hundred thousand clones; about 96% are singletons. Germline CDR1 SGHAT, CDR2 FQNNGV. The CDR3 runs 14 residues. V gave up 5 bases and J gave up 4 bases; unmatched junction bases: 5. This chain links TRBV11-2 with TRBJ1-1; TRBD1 agrees at 9 bases. The sequenced material came from naive CD4+ T cells sorted from blood. Subset of the sample: CD45RA+ positively selected. This clonotype was obtained from a woman aged 30 to 39 in good health. This CDR3 is CASSKQGASTEAFF. The CDR3 coding sequence is TGTGCCAGCAGCAAACAGGGGGCCAGCACTGAAGCTTTCTTT.